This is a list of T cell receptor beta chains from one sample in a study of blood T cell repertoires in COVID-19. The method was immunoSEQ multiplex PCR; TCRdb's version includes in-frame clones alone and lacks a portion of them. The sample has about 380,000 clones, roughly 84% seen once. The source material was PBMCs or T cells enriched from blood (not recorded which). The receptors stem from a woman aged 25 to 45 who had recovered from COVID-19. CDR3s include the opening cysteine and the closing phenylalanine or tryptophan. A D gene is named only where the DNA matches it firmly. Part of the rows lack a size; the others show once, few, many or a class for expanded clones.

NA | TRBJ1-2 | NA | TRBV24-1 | CATSAGGNGYTF | TGTGCCACCAGTGCTGGGGGGAATGGCTACACCTTC
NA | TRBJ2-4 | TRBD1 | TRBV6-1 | CASSEVTFGGQGAKNIQYF | TGTGCCAGCAGTGAAGTAACCTTCGGTGGACAGGGGGCCAAAAACATTCAGTACTTC
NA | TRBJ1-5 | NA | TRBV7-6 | CASSAGLGIQPQHF | TGTGCCAGCAGCGCGGGCCTTGGGATTCAGCCCCAGCATTTT
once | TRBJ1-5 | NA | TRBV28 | CASSSPQRGHQPQHF | TGTGCCAGCAGTTCCCCCCAAAGGGGCCATCAGCCCCAGCATTTT
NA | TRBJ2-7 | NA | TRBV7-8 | CASSLVQDSSYEQYF | TGTGCCAGCAGCTTAGTACAGGACAGCTCCTACGAGCAGTACTTC
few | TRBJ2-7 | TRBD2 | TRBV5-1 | CASSLGAGTSGYEQYF | TGCGCCAGCAGCTTGGGGGCCGGGACTAGCGGATACGAGCAGTACTTC
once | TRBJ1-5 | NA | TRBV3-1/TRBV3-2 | CASSQESDQPQHF | TGTGCCAGCAGCCAAGAGTCCGATCAGCCCCAGCATTTT
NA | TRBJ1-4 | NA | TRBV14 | CASSQASGAGEKLFF | TGTGCCAGCAGCCAAGCCTCAGGGGCTGGAGAAAAACTGTTTTTT
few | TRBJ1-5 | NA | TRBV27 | CASRPYPQGNQPQHF | TGTGCCAGCAGACCTTATCCCCAGGGGAATCAGCCCCAGCATTTT
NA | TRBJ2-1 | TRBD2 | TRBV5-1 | CASSQTSDSYNEQFF | TGCGCCAGCAGCCAAACTAGCGACTCCTACAATGAGCAGTTCTTC
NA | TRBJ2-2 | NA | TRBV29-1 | CSVWGQLTGELFF | TGCAGCGTCTGGGGCCAGTTGACCGGGGAGCTGTTTTTT
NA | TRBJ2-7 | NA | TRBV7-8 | CASSLAGTGYYEQYF | TGTGCCAGCAGCTTAGCAGGAACAGGGTACTACGAGCAGTACTTC
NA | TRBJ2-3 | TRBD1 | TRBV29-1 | CSVVPTGGRGGTQYF | TGCAGCGTTGTCCCGACAGGGGGCAGAGGGGGTACGCAGTATTTT
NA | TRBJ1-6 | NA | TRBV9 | CASSTGVSSYNSPLHF | TGTGCCAGCAGCACCGGAGTAAGCTCCTATAATTCACCCCTCCACTTT
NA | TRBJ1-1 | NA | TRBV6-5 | CASRSREGSTEAFF | TGTGCCAGCAGATCCCGGGAGGGAAGTACTGAAGCTTTCTTT
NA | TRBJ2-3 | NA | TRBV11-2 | CASSLGGTDTQYF | TGTGCCAGCAGCTTAGGAGGCACAGATACGCAGTATTTT
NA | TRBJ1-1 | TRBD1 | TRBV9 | CASSDKTGGYGAFF | TGTGCCAGCAGCGATAAGACAGGGGGGTACGGAGCTTTCTTT
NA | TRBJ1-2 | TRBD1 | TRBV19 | CASTGGYYGYTF | TGTGCCAGTACAGGGGGCTACTATGGCTACACCTTC
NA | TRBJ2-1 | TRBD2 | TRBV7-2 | CASSLNGRASGNNEQFF | TGTGCCAGCAGCTTAAACGGAAGGGCTAGCGGAAACAATGAGCAGTTCTTC
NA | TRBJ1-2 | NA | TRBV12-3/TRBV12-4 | CASRDRTLYGYTF | TGTGCCAGCAGAGACAGGACCCTTTATGGCTACACCTTC
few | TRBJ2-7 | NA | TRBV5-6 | CASSFKGRRYEQYF | TGTGCCAGCAGCTTTAAGGGGCGTAGGTACGAGCAGTACTTC
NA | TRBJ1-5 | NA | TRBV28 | CASSLGSRGLSNQPQHF | TGTGCCAGCAGTTTAGGGTCTCGAGGCCTTAGCAATCAGCCCCAGCATTTT
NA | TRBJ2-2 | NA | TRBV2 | CATVPNTGELFF | TGTGCCACGGTACCCAACACCGGGGAGCTGTTTTTT
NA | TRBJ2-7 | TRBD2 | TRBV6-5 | CASRFGLAGSYEQYF | TGTGCCAGCAGGTTCGGACTAGCAGGCTCCTACGAGCAGTACTTC
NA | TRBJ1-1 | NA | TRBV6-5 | CASSYSSGFRTEAFF | TGTGCCAGCAGTTACTCATCGGGGTTTCGCACTGAAGCTTTCTTT
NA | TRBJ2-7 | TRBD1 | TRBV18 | CASSPPGQGSNEQYF | TGTGCCAGCTCACCACCAGGACAGGGGAGCAACGAGCAGTACTTC
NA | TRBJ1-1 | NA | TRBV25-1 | CASSEGQNTEAFF | TGTGCCAGCAGTGAAGGACAGAACACTGAAGCTTTCTTT
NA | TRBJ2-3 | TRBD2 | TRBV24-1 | CATSDLPTSGRPDTQYF | TGTGCCACCAGTGATTTACCGACTAGCGGGAGGCCGGATACGCAGTATTTT
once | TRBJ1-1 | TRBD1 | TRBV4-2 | CASSQGDRTAFF | TGTGCCAGCAGCCAAGGGGACAGGACCGCTTTCTTT
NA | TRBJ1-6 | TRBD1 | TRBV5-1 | CASGDRDSPLHF | TGCGCCAGCGGGGACAGGGATTCACCCCTCCACTTT
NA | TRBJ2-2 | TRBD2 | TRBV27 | CASSLSLAGGGTGELFF | TGTGCCAGCAGTTTATCGCTGGCGGGAGGTGGTACCGGGGAGCTGTTTTTT
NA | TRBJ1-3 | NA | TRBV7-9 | CASSPRGISGNTIYF | TGTGCCAGCAGCCCTAGAGGCATCTCTGGAAACACCATATATTTT
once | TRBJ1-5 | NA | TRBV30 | CAWSRGGVQPQHF | TGTGCCTGGAGTCGGGGGGGGGTGCAGCCCCAGCATTTT
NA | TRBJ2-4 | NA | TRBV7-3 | CASSLQGGDIQYF | TGTGCCAGCAGCTTACAGGGTGGGGACATTCAGTACTTC
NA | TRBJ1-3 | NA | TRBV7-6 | CASSLGGGPRGTIYF | TGTGCCAGCAGCTTAGGAGGGGGACCCCGGGGCACCATATATTTT